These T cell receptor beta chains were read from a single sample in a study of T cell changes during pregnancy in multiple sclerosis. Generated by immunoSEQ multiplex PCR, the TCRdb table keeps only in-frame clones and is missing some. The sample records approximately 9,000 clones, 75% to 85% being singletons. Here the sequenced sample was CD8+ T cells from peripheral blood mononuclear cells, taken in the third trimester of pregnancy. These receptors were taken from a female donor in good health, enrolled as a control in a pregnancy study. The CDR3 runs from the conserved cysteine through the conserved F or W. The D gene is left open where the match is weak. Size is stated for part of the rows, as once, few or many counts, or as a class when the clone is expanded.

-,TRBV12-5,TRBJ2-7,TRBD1,TGTGCTAGTGGTTTGGCCGGACAGGGGGCAAGAGAGCAGTACTTC,CASGLAGQGAREQYF
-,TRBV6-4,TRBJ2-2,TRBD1,TGTGCCAGCAGTGAAGGGCCCGGGACAGGAGGCGGGGAGCTGTTTTTT,CASSEGPGTGGGELFF
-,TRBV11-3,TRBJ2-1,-,TGTGCCAGCAGCTTAGCCCCAAGGGGGTTGGAGCAGTTCTTC,CASSLAPRGLEQFF
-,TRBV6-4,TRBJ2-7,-,TGTGCCAGCAGTGTCCAGGCGTGGGACGAGCAGTACTTC,CASSVQAWDEQYF
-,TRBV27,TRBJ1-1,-,TGTGCCAGCAGTGTAACGGTGAACACTGAAGCTTTCTTT,CASSVTVNTEAFF
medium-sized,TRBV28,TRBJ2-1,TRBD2,TGTGCCAGCAGTTTACAGGGTAGCGGGATTTACAATGAGCAGTTCTTC,CASSLQGSGIYNEQFF
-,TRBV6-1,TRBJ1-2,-,TGTGCCAGCAGTGAACAGGCTAACTATGGCTACACCTTC,CASSEQANYGYTF
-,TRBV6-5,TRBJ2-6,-,TGTGCCAGCGGCGGCCCTATCTCTGGGGCCAACGTCCTGACTTTC,CASGGPISGANVLTF
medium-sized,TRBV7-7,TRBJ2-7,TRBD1,TGTGCTAGCAGCTTAGAGGGGACAGCAGAGCAGTACTTC,CASSLEGTAEQYF
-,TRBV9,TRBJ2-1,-,TGTGCCAGCAGCGTAGACAGAGTTAACAATGAGCAGTTCTTC,CASSVDRVNNEQFF
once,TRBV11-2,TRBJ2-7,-,TGTGCCAGCAGCTTAGATCATCCCCCAGGGGTCTACGAGCAGTACTTC,CASSLDHPPGVYEQYF
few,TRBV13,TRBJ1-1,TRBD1,TGTGCCAGCAGCCTAGAAGGGACAGGGGACACTGAAGCTTTCTTT,CASSLEGTGDTEAFF
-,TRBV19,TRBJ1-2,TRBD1,TGTGCCACCCTCCACAGGGGTAGGGGAGATGGCTACACCTTC,CATLHRGRGDGYTF
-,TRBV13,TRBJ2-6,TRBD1,TGTGCCAGCAGCTTGATGGCCCTTGGGGCAGGGGGTTACTCTGGGGCCAACGTCCTGACTTTC,CASSLMALGAGGYSGANVLTF
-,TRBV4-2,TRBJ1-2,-,TGTGCCAGCAGCCAAGATTGGGGCCGGACAGTGCTCCACACCTTC,CASSQDWGRTVLHTF
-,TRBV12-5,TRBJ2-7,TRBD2,TGTGCTAGTGGTACCCCCCTAGCGGTGCCGTACGAGCAGTACTTC,CASGTPLAVPYEQYF
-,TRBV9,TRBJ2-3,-,TGTGCCAGCAACGCTTTCGGGGGAGTGTCAGATACGCAGTATTTT,CASNAFGGVSDTQYF
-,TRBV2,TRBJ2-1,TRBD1,TGTGCCAGCAGAGCTCCCCGGGACAGGAACAATGAGCAGTTCTTC,CASRAPRDRNNEQFF
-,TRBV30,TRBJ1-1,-,TGTGCCTGGAGTGTAATGGGAGAGGCGGAAGCTTTCTTT,CAWSVMGEAEAFF
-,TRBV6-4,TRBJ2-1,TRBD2,TGTGCCAGCAGTGACGAGACTAGCGGGAGTGGTGAGCAGTTCTTC,CASSDETSGSGEQFF
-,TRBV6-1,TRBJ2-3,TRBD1,TGTGCCAGCAGTGCACCCCCGGGACAGGGGGAAGATACGCAGTATTTT,CASSAPPGQGEDTQYF
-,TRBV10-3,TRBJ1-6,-,TGTGCCACGACGAACGGGACACCTAAAGACACCCTCCACTTT,CATTNGTPKDTLHF
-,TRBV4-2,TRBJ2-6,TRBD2,TGTGCCAGCAGCCAAGCGGGACTAGCGGGGTCTGGGGCCAACGTCCTGACTTTC,CASSQAGLAGSGANVLTF
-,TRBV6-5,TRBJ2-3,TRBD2,TGTGCCAGCAACGGACTAGCGGGGAGCACAGATACGCAGTATTTT,CASNGLAGSTDTQYF
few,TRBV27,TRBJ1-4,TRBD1,TGTGCCAGCAGTTCGACAGGGAGAAGGACTAATGAAAAACTGTTTTTT,CASSSTGRRTNEKLFF
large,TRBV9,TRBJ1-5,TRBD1,TGTGCCAGCAGCCCTACAGGGGCCGGCAATCAGCCCCAGCATTTT,CASSPTGAGNQPQHF
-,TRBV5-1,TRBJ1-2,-,TGCGCCAGCACGTCCCAGGGAACCGATGGCTACACCTTC,CASTSQGTDGYTF
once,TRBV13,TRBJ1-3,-,TGTGCCAGCAGCTTAGAGGGGGTCTCTGGAAACACCATATATTTT,CASSLEGVSGNTIYF
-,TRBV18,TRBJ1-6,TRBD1,TGTGCCAGCTCACCAACAGGGGGAGGGTCACCCCTCCACTTT,CASSPTGGGSPLHF
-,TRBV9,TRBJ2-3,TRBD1,TGTGCCAGCAGCAAGACAGGGGCGAAATACACAGATACGCAGTATTTT,CASSKTGAKYTDTQYF
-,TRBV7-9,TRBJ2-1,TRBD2,TGTGCCAGCAGCCCTAGACTAGCGGGAGGGTACAATGAGCAGTTCTTC,CASSPRLAGGYNEQFF
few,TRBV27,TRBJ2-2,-,TGTGCCAGCAGCCAGGGAACCGGGGAGCTGTTTTTT,CASSQGTGELFF
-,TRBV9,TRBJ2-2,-,TGTGCCAGCAGCGGCGGCGGGGAGCTGTTTTTT,CASSGGGELFF
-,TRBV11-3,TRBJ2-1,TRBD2,TGTGCCAGCAGCTTAGAGCCGGGAGGTTACAATGAGCAGTTCTTC,CASSLEPGGYNEQFF
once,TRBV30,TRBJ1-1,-,TGTGCCTGGAGTGTAGGGCGGGGAGCGTCTGAAGCTTTCTTT,CAWSVGRGASEAFF
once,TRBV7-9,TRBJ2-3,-,TGTGCCAGCAGCAGCCCGAGAGGGGGTAGCACAGATACGCAGTATTTT,CASSSPRGGSTDTQYF
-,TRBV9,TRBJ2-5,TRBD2,TGTGCCAGCAGCGTAGGGTCGGGAGGCCGGGAGACCCAGTACTTC,CASSVGSGGRETQYF
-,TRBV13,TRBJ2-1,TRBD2,TGTGCCAGCAGCCCCAAAGGGGAGTCTAGCGGGGACTACAATGAGCAGTTCTTC,CASSPKGESSGDYNEQFF
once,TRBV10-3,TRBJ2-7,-,TGTGCCATCAGGACACAGGGGGGGAACGACGACGAGCAGTACTTC,CAIRTQGGNDDEQYF
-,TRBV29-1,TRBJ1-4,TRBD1,TGCAGCGTTTCAGGGGGCCGGGGGGCTGAAAAACTGTTTTTT,CSVSGGRGAEKLFF
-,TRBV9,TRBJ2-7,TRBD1,TGTGCCAGCAGCGCCGGACAGGGACCCAACGAGCAGTACTTC,CASSAGQGPNEQYF
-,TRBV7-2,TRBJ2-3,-,TGTGCCAGCAGCTTACTAGGGGTGGGCACAGATACGCAGTATTTT,CASSLLGVGTDTQYF
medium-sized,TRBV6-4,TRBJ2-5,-,TGTGCCAGCAGTGCCTACTCCGGGGGCCAAGAGACCCAGTACTTC,CASSAYSGGQETQYF
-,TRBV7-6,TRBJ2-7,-,TGTGCCAGCAGCTTAGGGTCGGGGGACTACGAGCAGTACTTC,CASSLGSGDYEQYF
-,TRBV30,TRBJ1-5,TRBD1,TGTGCCTGGAGTGAAACAGGGGTTGGTCAGCCCCAGCATTTT,CAWSETGVGQPQHF
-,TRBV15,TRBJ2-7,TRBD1,TGTGCCACCGCAGCGTTCCGGACAGGAAATTCCTACGAGCAGTACTTC,CATAAFRTGNSYEQYF
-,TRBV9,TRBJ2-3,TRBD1,TGTGCCAGCAGCGGGACAGGGGGACTCACAGATACGCAGTATTTT,CASSGTGGLTDTQYF
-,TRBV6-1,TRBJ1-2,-,TGTGCCAGCAGTGAAGGGGAGGGGTCTAGCTATGGCTACACCTTC,CASSEGEGSSYGYTF
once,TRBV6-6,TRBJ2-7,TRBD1,TGTGCCAGCAGTTACGAGACAGGGATCGGCGAGCAGTACTTC,CASSYETGIGEQYF
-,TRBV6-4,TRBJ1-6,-,TGTGCCAGCAGTGAAGGGGGTGGTAATTCACCCCTCCACTTT,CASSEGGGNSPLHF
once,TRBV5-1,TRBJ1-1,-,TGCGCCAGCAGCGAGGTAGCAGAGATGAACACTGAAGCTTTCTTT,CASSEVAEMNTEAFF
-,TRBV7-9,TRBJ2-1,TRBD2,TGTGCCAGCAGCTTGGGTCCATCTCTAGCGGTTTCCTACAATGAGCAGTTCTTC,CASSLGPSLAVSYNEQFF
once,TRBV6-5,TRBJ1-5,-,TGTGCCAGCAGTTACGGGGGCGGGAGTCAGCCCCAGCATTTT,CASSYGGGSQPQHF
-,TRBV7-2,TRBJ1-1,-,TGTGCCAGCAGCCCCGTGGGGCTAGGAACTGAAGCTTTCTTT,CASSPVGLGTEAFF
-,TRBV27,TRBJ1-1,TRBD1,TGTGCCAGCCTAAGGGACAGGGACCCTAACACTGAAGCTTTCTTT,CASLRDRDPNTEAFF